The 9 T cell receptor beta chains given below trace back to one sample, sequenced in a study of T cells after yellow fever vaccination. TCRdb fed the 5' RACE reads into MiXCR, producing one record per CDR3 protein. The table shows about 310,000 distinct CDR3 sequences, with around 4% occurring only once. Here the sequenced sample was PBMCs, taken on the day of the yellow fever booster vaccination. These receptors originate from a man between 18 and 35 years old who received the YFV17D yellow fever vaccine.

CDR3 sequence (DNA): TGTGCCAGCAGACCCATTTCGCGGGGGAAATATTCTGATACGCAGTATTTT. As protein: CASRPISRGKYSDTQYF. The V and J genes are TRBV6-2 or TRBV6-3 and TRBJ2-3; 7 bases match TRBD2. Germline trimming cut 6 bases from V and 6 bases from J; bases unmatched to any gene: 18. The CDR3 runs to 17 residues. CDR1 MNHEY and CDR2 SVGEGT come from the germline V gene.

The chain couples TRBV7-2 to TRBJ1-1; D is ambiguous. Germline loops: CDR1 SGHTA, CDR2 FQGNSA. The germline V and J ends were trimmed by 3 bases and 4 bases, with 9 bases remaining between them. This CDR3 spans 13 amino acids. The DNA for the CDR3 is TGTGCCAGCAGCTTGGTGGGGAGCACTGAAGCTTTCTTT. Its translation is CASSLVGSTEAFF.

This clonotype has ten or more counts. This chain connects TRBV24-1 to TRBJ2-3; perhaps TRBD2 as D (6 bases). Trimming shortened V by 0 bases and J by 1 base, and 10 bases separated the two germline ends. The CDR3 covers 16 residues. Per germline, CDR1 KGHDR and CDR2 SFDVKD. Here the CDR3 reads CATSDLPGGRTDTQYF. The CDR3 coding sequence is TGTGCCACCAGTGATTTGCCTGGAGGGCGCACAGATACGCAGTATTTT.

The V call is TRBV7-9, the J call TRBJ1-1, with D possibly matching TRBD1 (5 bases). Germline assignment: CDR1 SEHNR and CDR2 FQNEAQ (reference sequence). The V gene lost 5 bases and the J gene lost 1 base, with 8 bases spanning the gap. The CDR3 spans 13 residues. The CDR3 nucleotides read TGTGCCAGCAGCGCACAGGAGAACACTGAAGCTTTCTTT. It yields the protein CASSAQENTEAFF.

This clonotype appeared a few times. This CDR3 is CASSRYFSGANVLTF. CDR3 DNA sequence: TGTGCCAGCAGCCGTTACTTCTCTGGGGCCAACGTCCTGACTTTC. This sequence joins TRBV12-3 or TRBV12-4 and TRBJ2-6; no reliable D call. The CDR3 covers 15 residues. The V end was cut by 6 bases, the J end by 0 bases, with 9 bases between.

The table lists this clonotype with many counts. The CDR3, as DNA: TGTGCCAGCAGCTTGGATTCTAGAGAGACCCAGTACTTC. This gives the protein CASSLDSRETQYF. The chain joins TRBV5-4 to TRBJ2-5; D remains unclear. The CDR3 runs to 13 residues. CDR1 and CDR2 (germline): SGHNT, YYREEE (reference sequence). V lost 0 bases and J 4 bases, leaving 7 bases between the germline ends.

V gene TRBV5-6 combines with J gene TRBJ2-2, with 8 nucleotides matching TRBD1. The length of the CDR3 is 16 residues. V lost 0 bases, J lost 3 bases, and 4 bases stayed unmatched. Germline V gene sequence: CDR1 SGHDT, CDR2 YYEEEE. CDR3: CASSLAQGGYTGELFF. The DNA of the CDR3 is TGTGCCAGCAGCTTGGCACAGGGGGGATACACCGGGGAGCTGTTTTTT.

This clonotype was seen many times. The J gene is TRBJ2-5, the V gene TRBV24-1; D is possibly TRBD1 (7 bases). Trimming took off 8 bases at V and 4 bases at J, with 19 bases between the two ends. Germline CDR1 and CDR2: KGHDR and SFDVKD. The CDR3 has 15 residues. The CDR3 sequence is CATIGRGGGLETQYF. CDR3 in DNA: TGTGCCACCATCGGGAGAGGAGGGGGCCTAGAGACCCAGTACTTC.

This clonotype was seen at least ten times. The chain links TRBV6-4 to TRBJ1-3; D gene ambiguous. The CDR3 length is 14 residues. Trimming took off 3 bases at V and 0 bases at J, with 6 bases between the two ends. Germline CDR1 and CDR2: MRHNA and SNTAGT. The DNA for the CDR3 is TGTGCCAGCAGTGATCACAGCTCTGGAAACACCATATATTTT. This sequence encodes CASSDHSSGNTIYF.